This is a list of T cell receptor beta chains from one sample in a study of shared clonotypes between healthy human individuals. This table comes from immunoSEQ multiplex PCR, and its TCRdb copy is limited to in-frame clones, with some not included. The sample records about 1,900,000 clones, about 95% being singletons. Sequences were obtained from naive CD8+ T cells sorted from blood. The receptor set was obtained from a man aged 18 to 30 in good health. The CDR3 runs from the conserved cysteine through the conserved F or W. The D gene is left open where the match is weak. Only part of the rows carry a size: once, few, many, or a class if the clone is expanded.

TRBV5-8	TRBJ2-3	-	-	TGTGCCAGCACTCCGGGGAGTCCAGATACGCAGTATTTT	CASTPGSPDTQYF
TRBV6-5	TRBJ1-1	-	-	TGTGCCAGCAGTGACTTAAACAGTAACACTGAAGCTTTCTTT	CASSDLNSNTEAFF
TRBV7-2	TRBJ2-2	-	-	TGTGCCAGCAGCTTCTCTTTGGGGGGACCGAACACCGGGGAGCTGTTTTTT	CASSFSLGGPNTGELFF
TRBV27	TRBJ2-1	once	TRBD1	TGTGCCAGCAGTTTTCTGGACAGGGATGAGCAGTTCTTC	CASSFLDRDEQFF
TRBV7-9	TRBJ2-7	once	-	TGTGCCAGCGCACCGACAGGTAGCCCCTACGAGCAGTACTTC	CASAPTGSPYEQYF
TRBV10-2	TRBJ1-2	-	TRBD1	TGCGCCAGCATTGGGAGGACAGGGGATGTTGGCTACACCTTC	CASIGRTGDVGYTF
TRBV30	TRBJ1-3	-	-	TGTGCCTGTTATGGGGTGGCTGGAAACACCATATATTTT	CACYGVAGNTIYF
TRBV4-1	TRBJ1-1	once	-	TGCGCCAGCAGCCAAGTCGGGCCCACTGAAGCTTTCTTT	CASSQVGPTEAFF
TRBV7-2	TRBJ2-1	-	TRBD2	TGTGCCAGCAGCTTAAGCCTAGCGGGTTACAATGAGCAGTTCTTC	CASSLSLAGYNEQFF
TRBV9	TRBJ2-1	-	TRBD2	TGTGCCAGCAGCTCCACGACTAGCGGCAATGAGCAGTTCTTC	CASSSTTSGNEQFF
TRBV6-5	TRBJ1-6	-	-	TGTGCCAGCAGTTACGGGGACTCTAATTCACCCCTCCACTTT	CASSYGDSNSPLHF
TRBV29-1	TRBJ1-1	-	-	TGCAGCGCCCCAATTGGCAGGAACACTGAAGCTTTCTTT	CSAPIGRNTEAFF
TRBV4-2	TRBJ1-2	-	TRBD1	TGTGCCAGCAGCCAAGAAGTGGGACAGCTCTATGGCTACACCTTC	CASSQEVGQLYGYTF
TRBV6-5	TRBJ1-3	-	-	TGTGCCAGCAGTGTAGACAGCAACCCTGGAAACACCATATATTTT	CASSVDSNPGNTIYF
TRBV7-6	TRBJ2-7	-	TRBD1	TGTGCCAGCAGCTTAGGGACAGGGCCGTACGAGCAGTACTTC	CASSLGTGPYEQYF
TRBV5-6	TRBJ2-5	-	-	TGTGCCAGCAGCTTCGGACAAGAAGGGACCCAGTACTTC	CASSFGQEGTQYF
TRBV7-9	TRBJ2-5	-	TRBD2	TGTGCCAGCAGCCCGGGACTAGCAGACCAAGAGACCCAGTACTTC	CASSPGLADQETQYF
TRBV5-1	TRBJ2-7	-	-	TGCGCCAGCAGCTCATCCGGGACGGTTTCCTACGAGCAGTACTTC	CASSSSGTVSYEQYF
TRBV13	TRBJ2-5	-	-	TGTGCCAGCAGCTACTCCCCAGGGTGGGGGCAAGAGACCCAGTACTTC	CASSYSPGWGQETQYF
TRBV9	TRBJ2-1	-	-	TGTGCCAGCAGCTCGAGCCCCCGGGAGAGTACCTACAATGAGCAGTTCTTC	CASSSSPRESTYNEQFF
TRBV5-1	TRBJ2-7	-	-	TGCGCCAGCAGCTTGGTTGGGGCGCCAACCCCCTACGAGCAGTACTTC	CASSLVGAPTPYEQYF
TRBV9	TRBJ2-5	-	TRBD1	TGTGCCAGCAGCGTAGAGGGGGGACAGGGTCTAGCGGAACAAGAGACCCAGTACTTC	CASSVEGGQGLAEQETQYF
TRBV6-6	TRBJ2-3	-	TRBD2	TGTGCCAGCAGTGCGATAGCGGGGGGGCCTCATACGCAGTATTTT	CASSAIAGGPHTQYF
TRBV11-2	TRBJ2-1	-	TRBD1	TGTGCCAGCAGCACAGGGGGCGGTGAGCAGTTCTTC	CASSTGGGEQFF
TRBV13	TRBJ2-7	-	-	TGTGCCAGCAGCTTACGAGAGGCCTACGAGCAGTACTTC	CASSLREAYEQYF
TRBV11-2	TRBJ2-1	-	TRBD2	TGTGCCAGCAGCTTAGATCGAGCGGGAGTCGTAGGTAATGAGCAGTTCTTC	CASSLDRAGVVGNEQFF
TRBV27	TRBJ2-7	-	-	TGTGCCAGCAGTTTAACCGTTTCTCCCTACGAGCAGTACTTC	CASSLTVSPYEQYF
TRBV4-1	TRBJ1-5	-	TRBD1	TGCGCCAGCAGCCTCAAACAGGGGTTGGCTCAGCCCCAGCATTTT	CASSLKQGLAQPQHF
TRBV7-3	TRBJ2-1	-	TRBD1	TGTGCCAGCAGCCTCGGGACAGGGACTAATGAGCAGTTCTTC	CASSLGTGTNEQFF
TRBV29-1	TRBJ2-7	-	TRBD1	TGCAGCGTCGGTACAGGGGGAAGGTCCTACGAGCAGTACTTC	CSVGTGGRSYEQYF
TRBV5-4	TRBJ2-5	-	-	TGTGCCAGCAGCTTGTTTACAGAACCTCAAGAGACCCAGTACTTC	CASSLFTEPQETQYF
TRBV7-6	TRBJ2-2	-	-	TGTGCCAGCAGCTTAGGCGGCGGGGCCGGGGAGCTGTTTTTT	CASSLGGGAGELFF
TRBV5-4	TRBJ2-2	-	TRBD2	TGTGCCAGCAGCCCGGGACTAGCGGGGGCCATGAACACCGGGGAGCTGTTTTTT	CASSPGLAGAMNTGELFF
TRBV13	TRBJ2-7	-	TRBD2	TGTGCCAGCAGCTTAACTAGCGGGGGGGCATCTTCGAAGGAGCAGTACTTC	CASSLTSGGASSKEQYF
TRBV7-9	TRBJ2-1	-	-	TGTGCCAGCAGCCCTGGGGGGGCTTACAATGAGCAGTTCTTC	CASSPGGAYNEQFF
TRBV7-8	TRBJ2-3	-	-	TGTGCCAGCAGCTTCCCACCTCCATACGCAGATACGCAGTATTTT	CASSFPPPYADTQYF
TRBV9	TRBJ2-5	once	-	TGTGCCAGCAGCTCCCCCCCGGGACGGAAACAAGAGACCCAGTACTTC	CASSSPPGRKQETQYF
TRBV28	TRBJ1-3	-	TRBD1	TGTGCCAGCAGGCCAGGGGGCGAGGGAAACACCATATATTTT	CASRPGGEGNTIYF
TRBV12-2	TRBJ1-5	-	-	TGTGCAAGTCGCGTGATCGGAGGGAATCAGCCCCAGCATTTT	CASRVIGGNQPQHF
TRBV6-5	TRBJ1-5	-	-	TGTGCCAGCAGTTACGGGTACAGCCAGCCCCAGCATTTT	CASSYGYSQPQHF
TRBV27	TRBJ2-2	-	-	TGTGCCAGCAGCCCCAGCGACACCGGGGAGCTGTTTTTT	CASSPSDTGELFF
TRBV21-1	TRBJ2-7	-	-	TGTGCCAGCAGCAAAGCGGGGGACAGACTTCACTCCTACGAGCAGTACTTC	CASSKAGDRLHSYEQYF
TRBV11-2	TRBJ1-5	-	TRBD1	TGTGCCAGCAGCTCGACAGGGGATAGCAATCAGCCCCAGCATTTT	CASSSTGDSNQPQHF
TRBV19	TRBJ1-4	-	-	TGTGCCAGTAGTCAACAGGTCCTTAATGAAAAACTGTTTTTT	CASSQQVLNEKLFF
TRBV6-5	TRBJ2-3	once	-	TGTGCCAGCAGTTACTCGATGGGCCTCCGCACAGATACGCAGTATTTT	CASSYSMGLRTDTQYF
TRBV10-2	TRBJ2-1	-	TRBD1	TGCGCCTCTCAGACAGGGGAAAATGAGCAGTTCTTC	CASQTGENEQFF
TRBV10-3	TRBJ1-3	-	-	TGTGCCACAGGGTCGCCTAGCTCTGGAAACACCATATATTTT	CATGSPSSGNTIYF
TRBV6-5	TRBJ1-2	-	-	TGTGCCAGCAGTTACGAAGGGGCGAGTGGCTACACCTTC	CASSYEGASGYTF
TRBV5-5	TRBJ1-1	-	-	TGTGCCAGCAGCTTGGGCAGGGGCAACACTGAAGCTTTCTTT	CASSLGRGNTEAFF
TRBV27	TRBJ2-7	-	-	TGTGCCAGCAGGCCTACAGGCTCCGAGCAGTACTTC	CASRPTGSEQYF
TRBV19	TRBJ2-7	-	-	TGTGCCAGTAGTATCTCTGGGGCAGGGTACGAGCAGTACTTC	CASSISGAGYEQYF